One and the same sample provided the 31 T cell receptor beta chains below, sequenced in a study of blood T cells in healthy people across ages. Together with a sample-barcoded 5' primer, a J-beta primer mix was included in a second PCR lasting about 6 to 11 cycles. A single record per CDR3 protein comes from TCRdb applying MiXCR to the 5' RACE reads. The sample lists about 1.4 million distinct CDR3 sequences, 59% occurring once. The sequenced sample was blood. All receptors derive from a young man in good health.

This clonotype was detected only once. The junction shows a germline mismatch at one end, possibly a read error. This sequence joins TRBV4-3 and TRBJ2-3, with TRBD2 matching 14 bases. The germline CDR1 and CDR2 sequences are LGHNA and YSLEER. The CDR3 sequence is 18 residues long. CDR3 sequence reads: CAGSQDPGTSGGRDTQYF. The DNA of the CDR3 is TGCGCCGGCAGCCAAGATCCCGGGACTAGCGGGGGCAGAGATACGCAGTATTTT.

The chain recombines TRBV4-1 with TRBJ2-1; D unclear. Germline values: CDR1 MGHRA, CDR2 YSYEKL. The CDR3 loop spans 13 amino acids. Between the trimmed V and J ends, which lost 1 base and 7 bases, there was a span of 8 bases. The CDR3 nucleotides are TGCGCCAGCAGCCAAGTAATTCCTAATGAGCAGTTCTTC. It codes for CASSQVIPNEQFF.

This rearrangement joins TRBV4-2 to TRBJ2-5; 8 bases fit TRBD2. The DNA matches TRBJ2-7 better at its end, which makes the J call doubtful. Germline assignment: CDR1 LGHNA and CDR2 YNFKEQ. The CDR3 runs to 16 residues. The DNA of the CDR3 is TGTGCCAGCAGCCAGGGACTAGTGGTGGGGACCTACGAGCAGTACTTC. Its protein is CASSQGLVVGTYEQYF.

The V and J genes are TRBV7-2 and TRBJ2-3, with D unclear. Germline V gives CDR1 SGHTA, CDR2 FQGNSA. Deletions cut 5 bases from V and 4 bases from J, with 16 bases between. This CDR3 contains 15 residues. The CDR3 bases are TGTGCCAGCAGCCCATCCCAAGGGTCGTCAGATACGCAGTATTTT. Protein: CASSPSQGSSDTQYF.

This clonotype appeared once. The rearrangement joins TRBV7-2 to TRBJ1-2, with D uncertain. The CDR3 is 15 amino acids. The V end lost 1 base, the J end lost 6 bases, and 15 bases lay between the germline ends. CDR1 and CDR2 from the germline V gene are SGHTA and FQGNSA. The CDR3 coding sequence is TGTGCCAGCAGCTTAGAGGGCAGGAGTGGCAATGGCTACACCTTC. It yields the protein CASSLEGRSGNGYTF.

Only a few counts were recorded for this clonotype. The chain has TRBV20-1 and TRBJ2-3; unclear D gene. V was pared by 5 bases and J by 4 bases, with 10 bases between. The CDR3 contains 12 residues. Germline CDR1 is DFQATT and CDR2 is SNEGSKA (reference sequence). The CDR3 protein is CSAYRVSDTQYF. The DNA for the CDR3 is TGCAGTGCTTATCGGGTCTCAGATACGCAGTATTTT.

CDR3 sequence (DNA): TGCGCCAGCAGCCAAGTCCCGGGCCCAGACCCAGATACGCAGTATTTT. It specifies CASSQVPGPDPDTQYF. This chain joins TRBV4-1 and TRBJ2-3; the D is unclear. The CDR3 spans 16 residues. V was pared by 1 base and J by 4 bases, with 15 bases between. Germline V gene sequence: CDR1 MGHRA, CDR2 YSYEKL.

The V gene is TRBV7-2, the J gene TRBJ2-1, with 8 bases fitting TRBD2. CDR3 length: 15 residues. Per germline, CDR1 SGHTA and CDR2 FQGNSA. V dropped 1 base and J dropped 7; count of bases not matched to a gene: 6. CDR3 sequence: CASSLDGTRGNEQFF. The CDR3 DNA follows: TGTGCCAGCAGCTTAGATGGGACTAGGGGGAATGAGCAGTTCTTC.

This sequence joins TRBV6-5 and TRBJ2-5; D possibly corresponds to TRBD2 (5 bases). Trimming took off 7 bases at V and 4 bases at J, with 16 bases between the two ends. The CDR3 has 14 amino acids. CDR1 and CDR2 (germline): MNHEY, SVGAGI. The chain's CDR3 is CASTPTGRSETQYF. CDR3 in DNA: TGTGCCAGCACCCCGACGGGAAGGTCAGAGACCCAGTACTTC.

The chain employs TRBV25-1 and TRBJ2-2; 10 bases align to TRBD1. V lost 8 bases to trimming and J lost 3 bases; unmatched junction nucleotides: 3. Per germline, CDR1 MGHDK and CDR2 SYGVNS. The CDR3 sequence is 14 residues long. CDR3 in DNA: TGTGCCAGCGCCGGGACAGGGGACACCGGGGAGCTGTTTTTT. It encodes CASAGTGDTGELFF.

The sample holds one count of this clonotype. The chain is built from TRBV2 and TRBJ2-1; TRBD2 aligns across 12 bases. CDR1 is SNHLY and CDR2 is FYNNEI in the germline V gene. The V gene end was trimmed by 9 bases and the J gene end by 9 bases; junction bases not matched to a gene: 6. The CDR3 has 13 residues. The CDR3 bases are TGTGCCAGGAAACTAGCGGGAGGTGGTGAGCAGTTCTTC. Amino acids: CARKLAGGGEQFF. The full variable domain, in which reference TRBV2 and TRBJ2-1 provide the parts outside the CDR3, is EPEVTQTPSHQVTQMGQEVILRCVPISNHLYFYWYRQILGQKVEFLVSFYNNEISEKSEIFDDQFSVERPDGSNFTLKIRSTKLEDSAMYFCARKLAGGGEQFFGPGTRLTVL.

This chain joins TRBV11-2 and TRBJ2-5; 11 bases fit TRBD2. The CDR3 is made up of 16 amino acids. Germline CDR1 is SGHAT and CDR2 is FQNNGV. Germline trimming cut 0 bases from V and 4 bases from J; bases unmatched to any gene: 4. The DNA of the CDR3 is TGTGCCAGCAGCTTAGATCGGACTAGCGGGTTAGAGACCCAGTACTTC. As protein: CASSLDRTSGLETQYF.

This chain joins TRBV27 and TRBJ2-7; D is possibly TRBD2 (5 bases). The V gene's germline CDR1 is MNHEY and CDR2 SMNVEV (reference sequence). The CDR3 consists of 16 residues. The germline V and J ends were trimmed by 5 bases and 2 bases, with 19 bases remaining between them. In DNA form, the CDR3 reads TGTGCCAGCAGTCCTCAACGACTACCAAAAACCTACGAGCAGTACTTC. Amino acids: CASSPQRLPKTYEQYF.

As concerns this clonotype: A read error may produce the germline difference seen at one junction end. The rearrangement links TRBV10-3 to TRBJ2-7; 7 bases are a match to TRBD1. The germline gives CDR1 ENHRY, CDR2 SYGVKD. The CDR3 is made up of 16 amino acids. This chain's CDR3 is CAISETGTDYYYKQYF. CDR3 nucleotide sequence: TGTGCCATCAGTGAAACCGGGACAGACTACTACTACAAGCAGTACTTC.

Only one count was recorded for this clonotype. CDR3: CASRAIGSNEQFF. The DNA for the CDR3 is TGCGCCAGCAGGGCGATAGGTTCCAATGAGCAGTTCTTC. This sequence joins TRBV5-1 and TRBJ2-1; D ambiguous. The CDR3 runs 13 residues. The germline CDR1 and CDR2 sequences are SGHRS and YFSETQ. The V end was cut by 5 bases, the J end by 6 bases, with 12 bases between.

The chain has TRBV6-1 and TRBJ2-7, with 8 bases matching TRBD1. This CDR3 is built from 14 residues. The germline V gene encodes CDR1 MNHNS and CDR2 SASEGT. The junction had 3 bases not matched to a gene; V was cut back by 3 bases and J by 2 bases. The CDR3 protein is CASSEGRGPYEQYF. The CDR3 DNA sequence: TGTGCCAGCAGTGAGGGCAGGGGGCCCTACGAGCAGTACTTC.

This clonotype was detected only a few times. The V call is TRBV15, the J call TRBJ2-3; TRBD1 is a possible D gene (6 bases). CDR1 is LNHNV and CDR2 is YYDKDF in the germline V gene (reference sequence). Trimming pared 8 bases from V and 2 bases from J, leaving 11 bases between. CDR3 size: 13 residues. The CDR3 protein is CATWDMVTDTQYF. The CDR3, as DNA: TGTGCCACCTGGGACATGGTCACAGATACGCAGTATTTT.

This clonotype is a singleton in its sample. The CDR3 loop is CSARDRDWTYEQYF. The CDR3 nucleotides are TGCAGTGCTAGAGATCGGGACTGGACTTACGAGCAGTACTTC. The chain joins TRBV20-1 to TRBJ2-7, with D possibly matching TRBD2 (6 bases). The CDR3 consists of 14 residues. Germline-derived CDR1 and CDR2 are DFQATT and SNEGSKA (reference sequence). V was clipped by 0 bases and J by 4 bases, with 13 bases between them.

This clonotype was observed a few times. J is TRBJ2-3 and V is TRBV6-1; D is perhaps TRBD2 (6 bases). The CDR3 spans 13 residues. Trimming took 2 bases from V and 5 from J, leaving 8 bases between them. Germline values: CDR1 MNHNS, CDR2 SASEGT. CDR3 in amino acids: CASSELGGDTQYF. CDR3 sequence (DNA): TGTGCCAGCAGTGAATTGGGAGGAGATACGCAGTATTTT.

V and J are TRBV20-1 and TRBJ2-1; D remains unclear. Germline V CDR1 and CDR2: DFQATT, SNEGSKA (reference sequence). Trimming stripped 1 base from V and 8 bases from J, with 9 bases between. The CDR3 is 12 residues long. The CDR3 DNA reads TGCAGTGCTAGAGGTTTAAAGGATGAGCAGTTCTTC. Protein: CSARGLKDEQFF.

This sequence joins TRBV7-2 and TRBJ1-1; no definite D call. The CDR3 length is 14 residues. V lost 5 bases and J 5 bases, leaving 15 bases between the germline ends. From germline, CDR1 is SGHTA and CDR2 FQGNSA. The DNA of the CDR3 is TGTGCCAGCAGCCCCAGTGCGGGGAGGACTGAAGCTTTCTTT. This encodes CASSPSAGRTEAFF.

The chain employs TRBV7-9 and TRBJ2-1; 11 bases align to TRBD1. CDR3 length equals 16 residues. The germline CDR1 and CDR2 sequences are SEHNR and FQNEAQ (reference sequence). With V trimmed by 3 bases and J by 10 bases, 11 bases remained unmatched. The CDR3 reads CASSLLGDRGEEEQFF. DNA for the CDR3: TGTGCCAGCAGCTTGCTCGGGGACAGGGGGGAAGAAGAGCAGTTCTTC.

Written as DNA, the CDR3 is TGCGCCAGCAGCCCCGACAGGGGACTCAGCTATGGCTACACCTTC. This translates into CASSPDRGLSYGYTF. The chain employs TRBV5-1 and TRBJ1-2, with 8 bases matching TRBD1. The V and J ends lost 4 bases and 4 bases, in that order; junction bases with no gene match: 9. Looked up from germline, CDR1 is SGHRS and CDR2 is YFSETQ. CDR3 size: 15 residues.

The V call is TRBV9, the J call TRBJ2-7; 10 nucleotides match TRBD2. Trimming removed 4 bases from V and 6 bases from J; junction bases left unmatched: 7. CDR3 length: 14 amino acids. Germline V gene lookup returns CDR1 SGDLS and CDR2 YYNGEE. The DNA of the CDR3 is TGTGCCAGCAGCCCCAGGACTAGCGGCTTCGAGCAGTACTTC. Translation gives CASSPRTSGFEQYF.

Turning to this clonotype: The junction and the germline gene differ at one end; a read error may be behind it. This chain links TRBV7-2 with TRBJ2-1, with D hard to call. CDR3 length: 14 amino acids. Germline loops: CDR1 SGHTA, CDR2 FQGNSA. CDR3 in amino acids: CASSPRISYNDQFF. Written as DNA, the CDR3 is TGTGCCAGCAGCCCGAGGATCTCCTACAATGATCAGTTCTTC.

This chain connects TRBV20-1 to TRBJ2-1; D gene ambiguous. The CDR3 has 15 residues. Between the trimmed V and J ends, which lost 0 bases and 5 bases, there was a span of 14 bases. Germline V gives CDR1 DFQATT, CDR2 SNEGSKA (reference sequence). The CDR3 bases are TGCAGTGCTAGAGACCGTTTCGATATCGACAATGAGCAGTTCTTC. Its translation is CSARDRFDIDNEQFF.

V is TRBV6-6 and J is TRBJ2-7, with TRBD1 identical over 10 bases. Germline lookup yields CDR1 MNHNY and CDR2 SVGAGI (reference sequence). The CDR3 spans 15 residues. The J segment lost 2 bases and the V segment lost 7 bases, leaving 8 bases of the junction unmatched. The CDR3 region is CASKVGTGEPYEQYF. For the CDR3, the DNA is TGTGCCAGCAAGGTCGGGACAGGGGAGCCCTACGAGCAGTACTTC.

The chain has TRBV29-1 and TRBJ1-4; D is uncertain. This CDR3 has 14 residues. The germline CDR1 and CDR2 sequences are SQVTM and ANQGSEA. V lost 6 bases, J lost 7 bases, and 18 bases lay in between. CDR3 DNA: TGCAGCGTCCTCTTCCAAGGGAGTAGTGAAAAACTGTTTTTT. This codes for CSVLFQGSSEKLFF.

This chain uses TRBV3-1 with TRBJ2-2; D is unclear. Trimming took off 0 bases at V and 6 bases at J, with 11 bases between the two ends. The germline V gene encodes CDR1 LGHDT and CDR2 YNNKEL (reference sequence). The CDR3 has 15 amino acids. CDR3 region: CASSQDPAAPGELFF. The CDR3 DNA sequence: TGTGCCAGCAGCCAAGATCCGGCGGCACCCGGGGAGCTGTTTTTT.

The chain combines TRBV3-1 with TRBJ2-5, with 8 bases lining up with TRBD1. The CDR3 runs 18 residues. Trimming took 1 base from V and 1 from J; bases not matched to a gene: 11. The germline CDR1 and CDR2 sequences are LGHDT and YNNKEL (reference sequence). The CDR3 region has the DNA TGTGCCAGCAGCCAAGTCATCACGGACAGGGCGGGCCAAGAGACCCAGTACTTC. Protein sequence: CASSQVITDRAGQETQYF.

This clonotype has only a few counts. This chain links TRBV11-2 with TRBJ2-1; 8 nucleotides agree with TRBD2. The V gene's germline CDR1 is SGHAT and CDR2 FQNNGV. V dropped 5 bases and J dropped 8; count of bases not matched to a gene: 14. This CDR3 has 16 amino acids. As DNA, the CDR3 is TGTGCCAGCAGCCCCCCCCCTAGCGGGTTATTCGATGAGCAGTTCTTC. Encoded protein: CASSPPPSGLFDEQFF.